Presented here are 31 T cell receptor beta chains from one specimen sequenced in a study of neoadjuvant nivolumab and ipilimumab in lung cancer. TCRdb's table, derived via immunoSEQ multiplex PCR, lists solely in-frame clones and lacks some. Of a few thousand clones in the sample, approximately 80% were seen once. The sequencing used normal lung tissue adjacent to the tumor, collected after neoadjuvant nivolumab, alone or with ipilimumab, at or shortly before surgery. The receptors shown here come from an adult with non-small cell lung cancer. Some clones in this sample may be carry-over from other donors' samples.

The chain's CDR3 is CATKDGGTANTGELFF. The CDR3 nucleotides are TGTGCCACCAAGGATGGAGGGACAGCGAACACCGGGGAGCTGTTTTTT. The chain has TRBV2 and TRBJ2-2; D perhaps matches TRBD1 (7 bases). The CDR3 has 16 residues. The V gene lost 10 bases and the J gene lost 0 bases, with 18 bases spanning the gap. Germline V gives CDR1 SNHLY, CDR2 FYNNEI.

The V and J genes are TRBV16 and TRBJ1-2, with 9 nucleotides matching TRBD1. Per germline, CDR1 KGHSY and CDR2 FQNENV. The CDR3 totals 14 residues. V trimming: 4 bases; J trimming: 8 bases; junction bases outside the gene matches: 8. The DNA of the CDR3 is TGTGCCAGCAGCCTACCGGGACAGGGTTCCGGCTACACCTTC. This codes for CASSLPGQGSGYTF.

The J gene is TRBJ1-1, the V gene TRBV7-8; D is ambiguous. The CDR3 extends over 13 amino acids. Trimming cost V 6 bases and J 5 bases, with 13 bases left between them. Germline V gives CDR1 SGHVS, CDR2 FQNEAQ. The CDR3 region has the DNA TGTGCCAGCAGACTCACGCCGGGGACTGAAGCTTTCTTT. This codes for CASRLTPGTEAFF.

This clone came up a few times. The V gene is TRBV7-9, the J gene TRBJ2-1; D is ambiguous. Germline loops: CDR1 SEHNR, CDR2 FQNEAQ (reference sequence). The CDR3 consists of 13 residues. V lost 1 base, J lost 2 bases, and 3 bases lay in between. The CDR3 sequence is CASSLGPYNEQFF. The CDR3 DNA is TGTGCCAGCAGCTTAGGACCCTACAATGAGCAGTTCTTC.

The sample holds one count of this clone. The chain couples TRBV21-1 to TRBJ2-6; the table's D call of TRBD2 was not tested on the DNA. TRBV21-1 is listed as a pseudogene. CDR3 size: 15 residues. CDR3 amino acids: CASTPRRSGANVLTF. The CDR3 coding sequence is TGTGCCAGCACCCCTCGGAGGTCTGGGGCCAACGTCCTGACTTTC.

The chain is built from TRBV7-8 and TRBJ2-1, with D perhaps TRBD1 (6 bases). The V end was cut by 2 bases, the J end by 3 bases, with 8 bases between. This CDR3 is 14 amino acids long. Germline CDR1 is SGHVS and CDR2 is FQNEAQ. CDR3: CASSLRGHYNEQFF. The CDR3 DNA reads as TGTGCCAGCAGCTTAAGGGGACACTACAATGAGCAGTTCTTC.

The chain links TRBV2 to TRBJ1-1; D gene unclear. V was clipped by 6 bases and J by 7 bases, with 24 bases between them. This CDR3 is built from 16 residues. In germline, CDR1 is SNHLY, CDR2 FYNNEI. The CDR3 region has the DNA TGTGCCAGCAGCGACGATCCAGACGGGGAGACGGGTGAAGCTTTCTTT. This translates into CASSDDPDGETGEAFF.

The V gene is TRBV6-5, the J gene TRBJ1-6; D uncertain. Germline loops: CDR1 MNHEY, CDR2 SVGAGI. With 5 bases removed from V and 8 bases from J, the gap between germline ends came to 10 bases. The CDR3 has 13 amino acids. The CDR3 is CASSHRGYSPLHF. CDR3 nucleotide sequence: TGTGCCAGCAGTCATCGGGGTTATTCACCCCTCCACTTT.

The chain is built from TRBV29-1 and TRBJ1-1; D unclear. V was pared by 0 bases and J by 2 bases, with 13 bases between. The CDR3 runs to 15 residues. Germline V CDR1 and CDR2: SQVTM, ANQGSEA. The CDR3 DNA reads TGCAGCGTTGAAGATTGGGGTGGAACTAACACTGAAGCTTTCTTT. Its translation: CSVEDWGGTNTEAFF.

The chain employs TRBV6-1 and TRBJ1-2; D is unresolved. The CDR3 covers 11 residues. Trimming shortened V by 2 bases and J by 7 bases, and 5 bases separated the two germline ends. Germline values: CDR1 MNHNS, CDR2 SASEGT. The CDR3 region is CASSELGGYTF. CDR3 coding DNA: TGTGCCAGCAGTGAACTGGGTGGCTACACCTTC.

V is TRBV5-1 and J is TRBJ2-3, with 8 bases aligning to TRBD2. This CDR3 has 16 amino acids. J was trimmed by 8 bases and V by 4 bases; bases with no gene match: 15. The germline gives CDR1 SGHRS, CDR2 YFSETQ. The CDR3, as DNA: TGCGCCAGCAGCCCGTACGGGACTAGGCGGGAAGGTACGCAGTATTTT. Translating gives CASSPYGTRREGTQYF.

This sequence joins TRBV10-1 and TRBJ2-3; the D is unclear. This CDR3 spans 14 amino acids. Germline CDR1 and CDR2: WNHNN and SYGVQD (reference sequence). The V end was cut by 4 bases, the J end by 2 bases, with 10 bases between. As DNA, the CDR3 is TGCGCCAGCAGTGCGGACGCCAACACAGATACGCAGTATTTT. Residues: CASSADANTDTQYF.

V gene TRBV2 combines with J gene TRBJ2-5, with TRBD1 matching 10 bases. The trim removed 3 bases at V and 4 bases at J, leaving 17 bases unmatched. This CDR3 is built from 19 residues. Germline CDR1 SNHLY, CDR2 FYNNEI. This CDR3 reads CASSEGRGQGVIRGETQYF. The DNA of the CDR3 is TGTGCCAGCAGTGAGGGCCGAGGACAGGGGGTAATACGGGGAGAGACCCAGTACTTC.

The chain carries TRBV11-3 and TRBJ2-7; 9 nucleotides align to TRBD2. Germline V gene sequence: CDR1 SGHNT, CDR2 YENEEA. The CDR3 has 15 residues. V lost 5 bases and J lost 0; bases outside the gene matches: 5. CDR3 protein: CASSRTSESSYEQYF. The CDR3 nucleotides read TGTGCCAGCAGCCGGACTAGCGAGAGCTCCTACGAGCAGTACTTC.

The chain is built from TRBV5-1 and TRBJ1-2, with D maybe TRBD1 (5 bases). V lost 4 bases and J 4 bases, leaving 14 bases between the germline ends. CDR1 and CDR2 (germline): SGHRS, YFSETQ. This CDR3 comprises 14 residues. The CDR3 sequence is CASSPGDGVYGYTF. In DNA, the CDR3 is TGCGCCAGCAGCCCGGGGGACGGAGTCTATGGCTACACCTTC. Variable domain in full (rest from reference TRBV5-1 and TRBJ1-2): KAGVTQTPRYLIKTRGQQVTLSCSPISGHRSVSWYQQTPGQGLQFLFEYFSETQRNKGNFPGRFSGRQFSNSRSEMNVSTLELGDSALYLCASSPGDGVYGYTFGSGTRLTVV.

The V gene is TRBV5-4, the J gene TRBJ2-7; D uncertain. Deletions cut 0 bases from V and 4 bases from J, with 8 bases between. CDR1 and CDR2 from the germline V gene are SGHNT and YYREEE (reference sequence). This CDR3 comprises 13 residues. The CDR3 is CASSLGIGYEQYF. The DNA of the CDR3 is TGTGCCAGCAGCTTGGGAATAGGATACGAGCAGTACTTC.

The gene calls are TRBV2 and TRBJ1-2; tentatively, D is TRBD1 (5 bases). The CDR3 is 15 residues long. Trimming shortened V by 4 bases and J by 6 bases, and 18 bases separated the two germline ends. The germline V gene has CDR1 SNHLY and CDR2 FYNNEI. The CDR3 protein is CASSVQAPRADGYTF. CDR3 DNA sequence: TGTGCCAGCAGTGTTCAAGCCCCCAGGGCAGATGGCTACACCTTC.

CDR3 protein: CASTLGRYREADTQYF. The DNA of the CDR3 is TGTGCCAGCACACTGGGGAGGTACAGGGAGGCAGATACGCAGTATTTT. The gene calls are TRBV25-1 and TRBJ2-3; D may correspond to TRBD1 or TRBD2 (6 bases each). Germline CDR1 and CDR2: MGHDK and SYGVNS. This CDR3 is built from 16 residues. The germline V and J ends were trimmed by 7 bases and 4 bases, with 21 bases remaining between them.

The rearrangement links TRBV18 to TRBJ1-1; 7 nucleotides match TRBD1. Per the germline V gene, CDR1 is KGHSH and CDR2 is LQKENI. The CDR3 runs 13 residues. Germline trimming cut 5 bases from V and 6 bases from J; bases unmatched to any gene: 6. The CDR3 DNA sequence: TGTGCCAGCTCATCCGACAGGGTCGCTGAAGCTTTCTTT. This translates into CASSSDRVAEAFF. The full variable domain, with the rest looked up from reference TRBV18 and TRBJ1-1, is NAGVMQNPRHLVRRRGQEARLRCSPMKGHSHVYWYRQLPEEGLKFMVYLQKENIIDESGMPKERFSAEFPKEGPSILRIQQVVRGDSAAYFCASSSDRVAEAFFGQGTRLTVV.

The V gene is TRBV10-3, the J gene TRBJ1-5, with 7 positions matching TRBD1. Germline values: CDR1 ENHRY, CDR2 SYGVKD. The CDR3 covers 15 residues. The V and J ends lost 6 bases and 0 bases, in that order; junction bases with no gene match: 5. The CDR3 coding sequence is TGTGCCATCAGGGATGACAGGGCTAGCAATCAGCCCCAGCATTTT. Encoded protein: CAIRDDRASNQPQHF.

The chain couples TRBV10-3 to TRBJ2-7, with D maybe TRBD1 (7 bases). Germline-derived CDR1 and CDR2 are ENHRY and SYGVKD. Trimming pared 5 bases from V and 7 bases from J, leaving 27 bases between. This CDR3 is built from 17 residues. CDR3 region: CAISPRQGLQLSGEQYF. CDR3 nucleotide sequence: TGTGCCATCAGTCCCCGACAGGGACTCCAACTTTCGGGGGAGCAGTACTTC.

This chain uses TRBV5-6 with TRBJ2-7; D is unresolved. Looked up from germline, CDR1 is SGHDT and CDR2 is YYEEEE. The CDR3 has 11 residues. V was cut by 2 bases and J by 5 bases, with 5 bases left in between. CDR3 bases: TGTGCCAGCAGCTTATCTGACGAGCAGTACTTC. Protein: CASSLSDEQYF. The entire variable domain, with the rest obtained from reference TRBV5-6 and TRBJ2-7, is as follows: DAGVTQSPTHLIKTRGQQVTLRCSPKSGHDTVSWYQQALGQGPQFIFQYYEEEERQRGNFPDRFSGHQFPNYSSELNVNALLLGDSALYLCASSLSDEQYFGPGTRLTVT.

The chain combines TRBV14 with TRBJ2-3, with 11 nucleotides matching TRBD2. The CDR3 sequence is 16 residues long. The V and J ends lost 3 bases and 6 bases, in that order; junction bases with no gene match: 8. Germline V gene data show CDR1 as SGHDN and CDR2 as FVKESK. The CDR3 coding sequence is TGTGCCAGCAGCCATAGTAAGCTAGCGGGAGGTGATACGCAGTATTTT. It is translated as CASSHSKLAGGDTQYF.

The chain is built from TRBV7-9 and TRBJ1-1, with TRBD1 identical over 9 bases. Per the germline V gene, CDR1 is SEHNR and CDR2 is FQNEAQ (reference sequence). This CDR3 contains 14 residues. The junction had 3 bases not matched to a gene; V was cut back by 1 base and J by 6 bases. DNA for the CDR3: TGTGCCAGCAGCTTAGGGACAGGGGCCGCTGAAGCTTTCTTT. As protein: CASSLGTGAAEAFF.

Only a few counts were recorded for this clone. CDR3: CSVEEARSGTFYNEQFF. In DNA form, the CDR3 reads TGCAGCGTTGAAGAAGCCCGTAGCGGGACCTTCTACAATGAGCAGTTCTTC. The V call is TRBV29-1, the J call TRBJ2-1, with 8 bases lining up with TRBD2. The junction had 10 bases not matched to a gene; V was cut back by 0 bases and J by 3 bases. The germline V gene encodes CDR1 SQVTM and CDR2 ANQGSEA. The CDR3 contains 17 residues.

V gene TRBV30 combines with J gene TRBJ2-1, with 8 bases identical to TRBD2. The V and J ends lost 2 bases and 3 bases, in that order; junction bases with no gene match: 6. CDR3 length: 15 amino acids. Germline loops: CDR1 GTSNPN, CDR2 SVGIG (reference sequence). CDR3 DNA: TGTGCCTGGAGTCTCGGGGCGGGAGGCTACAATGAGCAGTTCTTC. This sequence encodes CAWSLGAGGYNEQFF.

Only a few counts were recorded for this clone. The V and J genes are TRBV27 and TRBJ1-2; TRBD1 matches 10 bases. Germline V CDR1 and CDR2: MNHEY, SMNVEV (reference sequence). The CDR3 extends over 13 amino acids. Trimming cost V 3 bases and J 8 bases; bases outside gene matches: 3. CDR3 residues: CASSFGTGEGYTF. DNA for the CDR3: TGTGCCAGCAGTTTCGGGACAGGGGAAGGCTACACCTTC.

The chain links TRBV5-1 to TRBJ2-1; D unresolved. The germline gives CDR1 SGHRS, CDR2 YFSETQ. Deletions cut 5 bases from V and 0 bases from J, with 6 bases between. The length of the CDR3 is 13 residues. The CDR3 sequence is CASSRSSYNEQFF. Here the CDR3 DNA reads TGCGCCAGCAGTCGGAGCTCCTACAATGAGCAGTTCTTC.

J is TRBJ2-7 and V is TRBV5-1; 10 positions match TRBD2. The CDR3 is 14 amino acids. V lost 6 bases, J lost 4 bases, and 7 bases stayed unmatched. CDR1 and CDR2 from the germline V gene are SGHRS and YFSETQ. CDR3 nucleotides: TGCGCCAGCAAGTTAGCGGGAGGCCCTTACGAGCAGTACTTC. This gives the protein CASKLAGGPYEQYF.

This clone was observed a handful of times. The rearrangement links TRBV18 to TRBJ2-7; D remains unclear. V lost 5 bases to trimming and J lost 5 bases, with 7 bases between them. The germline CDR1 and CDR2 sequences are KGHSH and LQKENI. This CDR3 region has 11 residues. The CDR3 bases are TGTGCCAGCTCATCCATCGACGAGCAGTACTTC. Translation gives CASSSIDEQYF.

This clone was detected a few times. The chain has TRBV7-2 and TRBJ2-7; unclear D gene. Germline V CDR1 and CDR2: SGHTA, FQGNSA. The ends were cut back, 3 bases at V and 7 bases at J, with 13 bases in the middle. There are 13 residues in the CDR3. The CDR3 loop reads CASSFGPTREQYF. CDR3 coding DNA: TGTGCCAGCAGCTTTGGTCCTACTCGGGAGCAGTACTTC.